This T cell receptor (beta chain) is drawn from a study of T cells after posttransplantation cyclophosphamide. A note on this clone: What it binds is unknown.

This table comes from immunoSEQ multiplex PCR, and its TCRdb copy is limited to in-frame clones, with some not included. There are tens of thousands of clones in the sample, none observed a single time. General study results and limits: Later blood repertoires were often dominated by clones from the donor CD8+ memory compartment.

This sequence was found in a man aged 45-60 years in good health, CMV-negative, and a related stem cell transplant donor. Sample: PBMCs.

CDR3 sequence (DNA): TGTGCCAGCAGCCAAGATCGGGAGTTGGCCGGCGGCGAGCAGTACTTC. Residues: CASSQDRELAGGEQYF. The V call is TRBV4-2, the J call TRBJ2-5, with D perhaps TRBD2 (6 bases). The J call may be incorrect, as the DNA end agrees better with TRBJ2-7. Germline values: CDR1 LGHNA, CDR2 YNFKEQ. This CDR3 region has 16 residues.